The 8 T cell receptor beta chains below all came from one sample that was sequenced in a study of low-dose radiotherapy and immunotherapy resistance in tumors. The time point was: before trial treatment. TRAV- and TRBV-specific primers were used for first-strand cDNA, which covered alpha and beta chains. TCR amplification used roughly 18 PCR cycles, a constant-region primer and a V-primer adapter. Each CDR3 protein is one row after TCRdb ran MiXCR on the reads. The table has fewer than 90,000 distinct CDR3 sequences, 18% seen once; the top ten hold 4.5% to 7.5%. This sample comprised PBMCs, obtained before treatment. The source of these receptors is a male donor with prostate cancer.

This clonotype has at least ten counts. Written as DNA, the CDR3 is TGTGCCAGCTCAGACGGGGACAGAGCGAACACTGAAGCTTTCTTT. It encodes CASSDGDRANTEAFF. The chain recombines TRBV18 with TRBJ1-1, with 7 positions matching TRBD1. The CDR3 is 15 residues long. Trimming at V came to 5 bases and at J to 1 base, leaving 7 bases not matched to a gene. Looked up from germline, CDR1 is KGHSH and CDR2 is LQKENI. Supplemented by reference TRBV18 and TRBJ1-1, the full variable domain reads NAGVMQNPRHLVRRRGQEARLRCSPMKGHSHVYWYRQLPEEGLKFMVYLQKENIIDESGMPKERFSAEFPKEGPSILRIQQVVRGDSAAYFCASSDGDRANTEAFFGQGTRLTVV.

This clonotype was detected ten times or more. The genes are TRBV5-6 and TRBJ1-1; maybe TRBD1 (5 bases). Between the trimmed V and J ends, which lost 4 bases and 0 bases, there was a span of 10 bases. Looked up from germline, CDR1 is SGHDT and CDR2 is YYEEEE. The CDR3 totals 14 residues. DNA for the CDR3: TGTGCCAGCAGCCTACCGGACATGAACACTGAAGCTTTCTTT. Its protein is CASSLPDMNTEAFF.

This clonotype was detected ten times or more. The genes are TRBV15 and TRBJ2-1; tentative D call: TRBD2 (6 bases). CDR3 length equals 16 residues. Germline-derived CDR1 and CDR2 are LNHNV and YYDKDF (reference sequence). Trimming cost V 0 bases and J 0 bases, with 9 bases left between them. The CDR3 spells CATSRDAGSSYNEQFF. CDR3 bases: TGTGCCACCAGCAGAGATGCCGGGAGCTCCTACAATGAGCAGTTCTTC.

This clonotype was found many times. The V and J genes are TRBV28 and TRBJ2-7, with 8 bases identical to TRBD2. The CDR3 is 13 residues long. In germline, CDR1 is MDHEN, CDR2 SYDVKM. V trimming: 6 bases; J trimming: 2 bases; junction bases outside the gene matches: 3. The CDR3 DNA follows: TGTGCCAGCAGCGTTAGCGGGGCCTACGAGCAGTACTTC. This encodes CASSVSGAYEQYF.

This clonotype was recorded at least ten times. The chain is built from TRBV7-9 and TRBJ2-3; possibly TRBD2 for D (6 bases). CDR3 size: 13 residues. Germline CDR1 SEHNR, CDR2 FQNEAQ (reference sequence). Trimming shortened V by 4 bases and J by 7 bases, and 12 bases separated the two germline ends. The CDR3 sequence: CASSSGGVNTQYF. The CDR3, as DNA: TGTGCCAGCAGCTCCGGGGGAGTCAATACGCAGTATTTT.

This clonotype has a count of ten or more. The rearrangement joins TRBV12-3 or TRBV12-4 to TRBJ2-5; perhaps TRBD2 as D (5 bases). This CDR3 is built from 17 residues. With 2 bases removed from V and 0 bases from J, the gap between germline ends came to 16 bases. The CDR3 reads CASSLLGSGRDQETQYF. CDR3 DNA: TGTGCCAGCAGTTTACTTGGAAGCGGCAGAGACCAAGAGACCCAGTACTTC.

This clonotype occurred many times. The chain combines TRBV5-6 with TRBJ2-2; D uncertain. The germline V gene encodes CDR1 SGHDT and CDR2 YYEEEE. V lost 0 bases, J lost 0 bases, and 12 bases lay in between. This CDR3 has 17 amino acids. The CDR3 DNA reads TGTGCCAGCAGCTTGGCTGGTCTTTCGGCGAACACCGGGGAGCTGTTTTTT. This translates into CASSLAGLSANTGELFF.

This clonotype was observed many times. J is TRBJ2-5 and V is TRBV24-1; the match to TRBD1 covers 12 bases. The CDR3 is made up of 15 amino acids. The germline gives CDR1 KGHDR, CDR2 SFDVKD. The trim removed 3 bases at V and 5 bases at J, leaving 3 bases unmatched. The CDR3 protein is CATSDGTGGFETQYF. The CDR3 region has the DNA TGTGCCACCAGTGATGGGACAGGGGGCTTCGAGACCCAGTACTTC.